The present T cell receptor beta chain was sequenced within a study of T cell responses to AZD1222 COVID-19 vaccine (dated by TCRdb to about 2021). Study-level background: A total of approximately 240 trial participants underwent TCR sequencing, of whom 207 received two doses of AZD1222 and roughly 25 received two doses of the MenACWY control vaccine. Trial participants were enrolled by age into 18-55, 56-69 and 70-plus year subgroups, with around 150, 28 and 57 TCR-sequenced participants respectively.

What the authors observed across the whole study: Most participants were white British and females outnumbered males, and the authors suggested that clonal diversity may have been underestimated. Conclusions about previously exposed vaccinees were limited because only six or seven AZD1222 recipients were SARS-CoV-2 seropositive at baseline. The vaccine-associated CD4 TCRs covered the entire spike protein, and the dominant responses fell in regions 160-218 and 743-854. Because no day 14 peak-response samples were available, the repertoires could be characterized only after the peak T cell response. After two AZD1222 doses, both the breadth and the depth of spike-specific TCRs were significantly higher than at day 0 and than in MenACWY recipients. The 56-69-year group was small, and its depth increase did not reach significance, likely because of low power. Reportedly, almost half of the unique spike-specific TCRs recognized epitopes lying outside the regions that are mutated in the B.1.351 and B.1.1.7 variants.

The CDR3 regions of human TCRbeta chains were analyzed by immunosequencing. Concerning the study's data processing: TCRs in the repertoires were matched against a reference library of SARS-CoV-2-specific TCRs that had been generated with the MIRA antigen-specificity platform. Breadth was defined as the fraction of unique TCRs that were SARS-CoV-2-associated, and depth was defined as the fraction of total T cells that were SARS-CoV-2-associated. Each spike-specific TCR was assigned to its reactive spike region and to a CD4 or CD8 class using the MIRA data. Log10-transformed breadth and depth values were compared by one-way ANOVA with Sidak's multiple comparisons tests. What TCRdb holds here is the immuneACCESS table cut down to in-frame rearrangements. Part of the clones is not present; checked against another copy, under half of the missing clones reflect an unresolved V gene, and the others are unexplained. D and trimming come from the DNA, and the V and J calls and clone size come from that table. Across this sample there are roughly 50,000 clones, with 89% seen only once. About 5.7% of the sample comes from the top ten.

Comment on this clone: The antigen this receptor binds is unknown. Base qualities are missing; no much larger clone stands one base away.

V loses 0 bases of germline sequence and J loses 1 base, and the interval between the two ends is 13 bases. CDR1 SGHRS and CDR2 YFSETQ were looked up in the germline V gene. Counted from cysteine to phenylalanine, this CDR3 has 16 amino acids. The sequence is cut down to CDR3 DNA, 48 bases in frame from base 1. Sample time point, as interpreted from the label and publication: about 28 days (+/-7) after the second vaccine dose. AZD1222 recipients given second doses at about 4 weeks or at about 12 weeks were pooled, since spike-specific TCR depth and breadth were not found to differ between the two schedules. Vaccinee samples were obtained from the UK trials COV001 and COV002, which included a single-blind randomized controlled phase 2/3 trial of AZD1222 (ChAdOx1 nCoV-19) in healthy adults. For TCRbeta chain sequencing, PBMC samples were collected from trial participants at day 0 and at day 28 after the second dose.

This specimen was peripheral blood, taken 28 days after the second AZD1222 dose. The TCR was taken from an adult who received the AZD1222 COVID-19 vaccine. The V gene is TRBV5-1 and the J gene is TRBJ1-1, with the D segment identity uncertain. The CDR3 region reads CASSLDKERRNTEAFF. The DNA sequence is as follows: TGCGCCAGCAGCTTGGACAAGGAAAGGAGGAACACTGAAGCTTTCTTT.